This paragraph reports one TCR beta chain. Its antigen is as yet unknown. The entry originates in a study of T cell responses to AZD1222 COVID-19 vaccine. Overall study findings and caveats: Dominant at 160-218 and 743-854, vaccine-associated CD4 TCRs also spanned spike. Only a handful of AZD1222 recipients, several in all, had baseline seropositivity. Donors in the cohort were predominantly white British and more often female, and clonal diversity was possibly underestimated. Repertoire sampling occurred only after the peak T cell response.

This CDR3 region has 12 residues. Trimming removed 1 base from V and 13 bases from J, with 11 bases in between. Germline CDR1 reads SGHAT; CDR2 reads FQNNGV. Libraries were prepared by immunoSEQ multiplex PCR; TCRdb keeps only in-frame clonotypes and omits some of them. There are under 150,000 clones in the sample; around nine tenths occur only once, and roughly 11% lies in the top ten. The chain joins TRBV11-2 to TRBJ2-1; TRBD2 might be the D (6 bases). The TCR originated in an adult in good health. The sample was peripheral blood, taken on day 0 of MenACWY control vaccination. The CDR3 here is CASSLAHGSQFF. CDR3 in DNA: TGTGCCAGCAGCTTAGCACACGGGAGCCAGTTCTTC.